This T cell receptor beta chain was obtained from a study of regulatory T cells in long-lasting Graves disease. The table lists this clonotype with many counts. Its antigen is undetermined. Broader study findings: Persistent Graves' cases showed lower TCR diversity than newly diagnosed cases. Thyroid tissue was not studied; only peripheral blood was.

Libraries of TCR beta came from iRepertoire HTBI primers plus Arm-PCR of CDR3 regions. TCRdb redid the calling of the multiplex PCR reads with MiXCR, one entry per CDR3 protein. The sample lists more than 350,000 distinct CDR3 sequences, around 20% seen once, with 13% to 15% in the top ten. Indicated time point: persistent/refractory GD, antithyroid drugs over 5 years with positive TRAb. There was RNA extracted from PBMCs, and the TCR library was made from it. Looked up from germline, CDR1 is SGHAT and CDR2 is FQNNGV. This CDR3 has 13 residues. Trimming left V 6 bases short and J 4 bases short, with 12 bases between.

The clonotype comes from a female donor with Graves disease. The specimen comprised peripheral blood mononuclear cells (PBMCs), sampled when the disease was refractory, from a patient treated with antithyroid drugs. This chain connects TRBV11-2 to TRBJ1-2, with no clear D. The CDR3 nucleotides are TGTGCCAGCAGTTCCGGTAGGAGCTATGGCTACACCTTC. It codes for CASSSGRSYGYTF.